The 4 T cell receptor beta chains given below trace back to one sample, sequenced in a study of CD8 T cells in Susac syndrome. An amount of RNA that ranged from about 0.45 to 1 ug was reverse transcribed with random hexamers. TCRdb processed the immunoSEQ multiplex PCR reads anew with MiXCR; each CDR3 protein has one entry. The data hold roughly 200,000 distinct CDR3 sequences, with around 93% observed a single time. The source material was CD4+ T cells from PBMCs. The receptors here all came from a human donor in good health.

The gene calls are TRBV2 and TRBJ2-2, with a tentative D call TRBD1 (7 bases). Germline V lookup: CDR1 SNHLY, CDR2 FYNNEI. Trimming cost V 6 bases and J 4 bases, with 15 bases left between them. The CDR3 is made up of 15 amino acids. CDR3 DNA: TGTGCCAGCAGCAGGCAGGGGGGACCCACCGGGGAGCTGTTTTTT. This sequence encodes CASSRQGGPTGELFF.

CDR3 sequence: CSVRTGDSFYEQYF. The CDR3 nucleotides are TGCAGCGTTAGGACAGGGGACTCCTTCTACGAGCAGTACTTC. This chain connects TRBV29-1 to TRBJ2-7; the match to TRBD1 covers 9 bases. V was clipped by 5 bases and J by 3 bases; unmatched bases: 8. CDR1 SQVTM and CDR2 ANQGSEA come from the germline V gene. The CDR3 is made up of 14 amino acids.

CDR3 residues: CASGFTPSGANVLTF. CDR3 in DNA: TGTGCCAGCGGTTTTACCCCCTCTGGGGCCAACGTCCTGACTTTC. The V gene is TRBV19, the J gene TRBJ2-6, with D uncertain. The V end was cut by 9 bases, the J end by 0 bases, with 12 bases between. The CDR3 extends over 15 amino acids. CDR1 LNHDA and CDR2 SQIVND come from the germline V gene (reference sequence).

This chain joins TRBV5-1 and TRBJ1-1; D not certain. The germline V gene has CDR1 SGHRS and CDR2 YFSETQ. CDR3 size: 14 residues. With 3 bases removed from V and 4 bases from J, the gap between germline ends came to 13 bases. CDR3 residues: CASSSRRGGTEAFF. Written as DNA, the CDR3 is TGCGCCAGCAGCTCCCGCCGGGGAGGCACTGAAGCTTTCTTT.